These 31 T cell receptor beta chains were all obtained from the same sample, sequenced in a study of cytomegalovirus exposure and HLA in healthy donors. The PCR ran on 60 Vbeta and 13 Jbeta primers. The data were produced by immunoSEQ multiplex PCR, yet TCRdb's version contains in-frame clones alone and is incomplete. The data contain around 110,000 clones, around 81% of them seen just once; the ten biggest clones take up under 5%. The sample consisted of PBMCs. The receptors originated from a woman in her thirties in good health and CMV-seronegative.

This chain links TRBV19 with TRBJ2-1; 9 bases align to TRBD2. This CDR3 spans 15 amino acids. Germline CDR1 reads LNHDA; CDR2 reads SQIVND (reference sequence). The V and J ends lost 7 bases and 3 bases, in that order; junction bases with no gene match: 7. The CDR3 loop reads CASKSVSGSYNEQFF. The CDR3 DNA is TGTGCCAGTAAGTCTGTTAGCGGGAGCTACAATGAGCAGTTCTTC.

The chain has TRBV7-2 and TRBJ1-5; D might be TRBD1 (5 bases). Germline-derived CDR1 and CDR2 are SGHTA and FQGNSA. With 5 bases removed from V and 4 bases from J, the gap between germline ends came to 12 bases. This CDR3 is 14 amino acids long. CDR3 sequence: CASSPSGGNQPQHF. The CDR3 region has the DNA TGTGCCAGCAGCCCCTCTGGGGGGAATCAGCCCCAGCATTTT.

The chain links TRBV7-2 to TRBJ2-7; TRBD2 matches 8 bases. CDR1 and CDR2 from the germline V gene are SGHTA and FQGNSA. The CDR3 is made up of 13 amino acids. With 5 bases clipped from V and 2 bases from J, the junction kept 2 bases outside the gene matches. The CDR3 DNA reads TGTGCCAGCAGCCAGCGGGGGACCTACGAGCAGTACTTC. It is translated as CASSQRGTYEQYF.

This clone came up a few times. The rearrangement links TRBV11-2 to TRBJ1-1; D may be TRBD1 (5 bases). This CDR3 comprises 15 residues. CDR1 and CDR2 from the germline V gene are SGHAT and FQNNGV. Trimming stripped 0 bases from V and 0 bases from J, with 8 bases between. The CDR3 nucleotides read TGTGCCAGCAGCTTAGAACCCAGGGTGAACACTGAAGCTTTCTTT. This sequence encodes CASSLEPRVNTEAFF.

The chain carries TRBV15 and TRBJ2-5; TRBD2 matches 8 bases. The end of the DNA aligns better with TRBJ2-7, so the J call may be wrong. The CDR3 covers 16 residues. Per germline, CDR1 LNHNV and CDR2 YYDKDF (reference sequence). Here the CDR3 reads CATSRDRVTSGYEQYF. CDR3 DNA: TGTGCCACCAGCAGAGATCGGGTTACTAGCGGATACGAGCAGTACTTC.

This clone has a handful of counts. The chain is built from TRBV30 and TRBJ2-4, with D unclear. V was shortened by 0 bases and J by 1 base, with 4 bases between the two germline ends. CDR3 size: 13 residues. Per the germline V gene, CDR1 is GTSNPN and CDR2 is SVGIG (reference sequence). The CDR3 coding sequence is TGTGCCTGGAGTGTCGGGGCCAAAAACATTCAGTACTTC. This translates into CAWSVGAKNIQYF.

The genes are TRBV5-1 and TRBJ2-3; TRBD2 matches at 12 bases. V trimming: 5 bases; J trimming: 4 bases; junction bases outside the gene matches: 11. The CDR3 is 17 amino acids. Germline V gene lookup returns CDR1 SGHRS and CDR2 YFSETQ. The CDR3 sequence: CASSVGRTSGISDTQYF. CDR3 in DNA: TGCGCCAGCAGTGTGGGTCGGACTAGCGGGATTTCAGATACGCAGTATTTT.

The chain links TRBV7-2 to TRBJ2-7; 10 bases align to TRBD1. Trimming at V came to 4 bases and at J to 4 bases, leaving 4 bases not matched to a gene. The CDR3 covers 14 residues. Germline CDR1 and CDR2: SGHTA and FQGNSA. Here the CDR3 reads CASSSGDRGYEQYF. CDR3 nucleotide sequence: TGTGCCAGCAGCTCGGGGGACAGGGGTTACGAGCAGTACTTC.

This clone turned up a few times. The chain recombines TRBV7-8 with TRBJ1-4; 7 bases align to TRBD1. The CDR3 length is 13 residues. The germline V gene encodes CDR1 SGHVS and CDR2 FQNEAQ. V was pared by 5 bases and J by 7 bases, with 4 bases of the junction left unmatched. Here the CDR3 reads CASSLGTVEKLFF. The CDR3 DNA reads TGTGCCAGCAGCCTAGGGACAGTTGAAAAACTGTTTTTT.

V and J are TRBV30 and TRBJ2-5; D unresolved. The CDR3 is 15 amino acids. Between the trimmed V and J ends, which lost 4 bases and 7 bases, there was a span of 22 bases. Germline V CDR1 and CDR2: GTSNPN, SVGIG (reference sequence). The CDR3 region has the DNA TGTGCCTGGACCCGCCCTTACGACGGGTCCGGGACCCAGTACTTC. It yields the protein CAWTRPYDGSGTQYF.

V and J are TRBV2 and TRBJ2-1; D unclear. V was trimmed by 6 bases and J by 9 bases, leaving 21 bases between them. Germline values: CDR1 SNHLY, CDR2 FYNNEI. The CDR3 is 15 amino acids. The CDR3 region is CASSERVIPGSEQFF. CDR3 sequence (DNA): TGTGCCAGCAGCGAACGGGTAATTCCCGGTTCTGAGCAGTTCTTC.

This clone appeared a single time. The V gene is TRBV6-1, the J gene TRBJ1-5, with unresolved D. This CDR3 comprises 13 residues. Germline CDR1 MNHNS, CDR2 SASEGT. V lost 5 bases and J lost 5, with 10 bases in between. This chain's CDR3 is CASSSREDQPQHF. CDR3 DNA: TGTGCCAGCAGTTCAAGGGAGGATCAGCCCCAGCATTTT.

This clone showed up just a few times. V usage is TRBV10-3 and J usage is TRBJ1-1; weak D call: TRBD1 (5 bases). There are 14 residues in the CDR3. Germline V lookup: CDR1 ENHRY, CDR2 SYGVKD. V lost 4 bases and J lost 1, with 10 bases in between. In nucleotides, the CDR3 is TGTGCCATCAGTGCTGACAGAGGGAACACTGAAGCTTTCTTT. Its translation: CAISADRGNTEAFF.

Here the CDR3 reads CASSLLTDNYGYTF. CDR3 sequence (DNA): TGTGCCAGCAGTTTATTGACAGATAACTATGGCTACACCTTC. The rearrangement uses TRBV28 and TRBJ1-2, with D tentatively TRBD1 (5 bases). Trimming took off 1 base at V and 1 base at J, with 7 bases between the two ends. Germline V gene data show CDR1 as MDHEN and CDR2 as SYDVKM. The CDR3 contains 14 residues.

The chain is built from TRBV19 and TRBJ2-7, with 10 bases fitting TRBD1. V trimming: 3 bases; J trimming: 3 bases; junction bases outside the gene matches: 8. Looked up from germline, CDR1 is LNHDA and CDR2 is SQIVND (reference sequence). This CDR3 contains 16 residues. The CDR3 region is CASSIGGQGFYYEQYF. In DNA form, the CDR3 reads TGTGCCAGTAGTATTGGGGGACAGGGGTTCTACTACGAGCAGTACTTC. The full variable domain, with the rest looked up from reference TRBV19 and TRBJ2-7, is DGGITQSPKYLFRKEGQNVTLSCEQNLNHDAMYWYRQDPGQGLRLIYYSQIVNDFQKGDIAEGYSVSREKKESFPLTVTSAQKNPTAFYLCASSIGGQGFYYEQYFGPGTRLTVT.

This rearrangement joins TRBV7-9 to TRBJ2-3; 12 bases line up with TRBD2. Germline V gene lookup returns CDR1 SEHNR and CDR2 FQNEAQ (reference sequence). The CDR3 runs to 16 residues. The V gene end was trimmed by 3 bases and the J gene end by 3 bases; junction bases not matched to a gene: 4. For the CDR3, the DNA is TGTGCCAGCAGCTTCCTAGCGGGAGGGAGAACAGATACGCAGTATTTT. This gives the protein CASSFLAGGRTDTQYF.

This chain links TRBV5-6 with TRBJ2-1, with TRBD2 matching over 9 bases. The CDR3 contains 19 residues. Germline V lookup: CDR1 SGHDT, CDR2 YYEEEE. The junction had 22 bases not matched to a gene; V was cut back by 0 bases and J by 12 bases. CDR3 in DNA: TGTGCCAGCAGCTTGGTAGTTTGGCAGACGACTAGCGGCACTGAGGGGCAGTTCTTC. Its translation: CASSLVVWQTTSGTEGQFF.

V and J are TRBV18 and TRBJ1-1; D perhaps matches TRBD1 (6 bases). V was cut by 3 bases and J by 4 bases, with 12 bases left in between. Per the germline V gene, CDR1 is KGHSH and CDR2 is LQKENI. The CDR3 loop spans 14 amino acids. This CDR3 reads CASSPSGGPTEAFF. The CDR3 coding sequence is TGTGCCAGCTCACCGTCCGGGGGGCCCACTGAAGCTTTCTTT.

The chain recombines TRBV7-8 with TRBJ2-2; the match to TRBD2 covers 15 bases. CDR1 is SGHVS, CDR2 FQNEAQ, per germline. The CDR3 has 21 residues. Unmatched junction bases numbered 9, after V lost 0 bases and J lost 1 base. CDR3 DNA sequence: TGTGCCAGCAGCTTAGCAATGGGACTAGCGGGAGGACGGGGGAACACCGGGGAGCTGTTTTTT. This translates into CASSLAMGLAGGRGNTGELFF.

J is TRBJ1-3 and V is TRBV7-9; TRBD1 matches 7 bases. With V trimmed by 7 bases and J by 0 bases, 9 bases remained unmatched. The CDR3 consists of 16 residues. CDR1 and CDR2 (germline): SEHNR, FQNEAQ (reference sequence). The CDR3 nucleotides are TGTGCCAGCATGTCGTTGGGACAGACCTCTGGAAACACCATATATTTT. This translates into CASMSLGQTSGNTIYF. The full variable domain, with the rest looked up from reference TRBV7-9 and TRBJ1-3, is DTGVSQNPRHKITKRGQNVTFRCDPISEHNRLYWYRQTLGQGPEFLTYFQNEAQLEKSRLLSDRFSAERPKGSFSTLEIQRTEQGDSAMYLCASMSLGQTSGNTIYFGEGSWLTVV.

J is TRBJ2-1 and V is TRBV9; D is possibly TRBD2 (5 bases). Germline V gives CDR1 SGDLS, CDR2 YYNGEE. V was pared by 0 bases and J by 5 bases, with 9 bases between. The CDR3 spans 14 residues. The CDR3: CASSVGGADNEQFF. Written as DNA, the CDR3 is TGTGCCAGCAGCGTAGGGGGAGCTGACAATGAGCAGTTCTTC.

This clone occurred once. V usage is TRBV12-5 and J usage is TRBJ1-1; D might be TRBD1 (6 bases). Germline assignment: CDR1 LGHNT and CDR2 FRNRAP. Trimming removed 6 bases from V and 7 bases from J, with 21 bases in between. This CDR3 has 15 residues. CDR3 amino acids: CASGPPSDRSNEAFF. As DNA, the CDR3 is TGTGCTAGTGGGCCCCCCTCAGACAGGTCTAATGAAGCTTTCTTT.

The V call is TRBV27, the J call TRBJ2-1; D might be TRBD2 (6 bases). The germline gives CDR1 MNHEY, CDR2 SMNVEV (reference sequence). This CDR3 is 15 amino acids long. V lost 7 bases and J 5 bases, leaving 18 bases between the germline ends. In nucleotides, the CDR3 is TGTGCCAGCACCCAAACAGCCGCGGGGAACAATGAGCAGTTCTTC. Its protein is CASTQTAAGNNEQFF.

The genes are TRBV5-1 and TRBJ2-5, with 7 bases that match TRBD2. Germline V gene sequence: CDR1 SGHRS, CDR2 YFSETQ. The junction had 7 bases not matched to a gene; V was cut back by 0 bases and J by 5 bases. The CDR3 consists of 15 residues. CDR3 DNA: TGCGCCAGCAGCTTGGTTCCGGGAGGACGTGAGACCCAGTACTTC. This gives the protein CASSLVPGGRETQYF.

The rearrangement uses TRBV13 and TRBJ1-2; D is perhaps TRBD1 (5 bases). The ends were cut back, 8 bases at V and 1 base at J, with 8 bases in the middle. The length of the CDR3 is 12 residues. Germline V CDR1 and CDR2: PRHDT, FYEKMQ (reference sequence). The CDR3 region has the DNA TGTGCCAGCCGGGGGGTTAACTATGGCTACACCTTC. Translation gives CASRGVNYGYTF. Full variable domain (outside the CDR3, taken from reference TRBV13 and TRBJ1-2): AAGVIQSPRHLIKEKRETATLKCYPIPRHDTVYWYQQGPGQDPQFLISFYEKMQSDKGSIPDRFSAQQFSDYHSELNMSSLELGDSALYFCASRGVNYGYTFGSGTRLTVV.

This clone has only a few counts. The rearrangement links TRBV5-6 to TRBJ2-5; D not certain. The germline V gene encodes CDR1 SGHDT and CDR2 YYEEEE. There are 12 residues in the CDR3. The V gene lost 2 bases and the J gene lost 2 bases, with 4 bases spanning the gap. The CDR3 here is CASSFGQETQYF. The CDR3 DNA reads TGTGCCAGCAGCTTCGGGCAAGAGACCCAGTACTTC.

V usage is TRBV6-5 and J usage is TRBJ2-7, with 7 bases aligning to TRBD1. CDR1 is MNHEY, CDR2 SVGAGI, per germline. V was pared by 6 bases and J by 0 bases, with 8 bases of the junction left unmatched. The CDR3 has 15 amino acids. The CDR3 nucleotides read TGTGCCAGCAGCCCGACAGGGCTTAGCTCCTACGAGCAGTACTTC. As protein: CASSPTGLSSYEQYF.

V is TRBV28 and J is TRBJ2-7, with D perhaps TRBD1 (6 bases). V dropped 5 bases and J dropped 2 bases, with 16 bases sitting between them. The CDR3 length is 15 residues. Germline V lookup: CDR1 MDHEN, CDR2 SYDVKM. The CDR3 region is CASSGRGVIPYEQYF. The CDR3 DNA sequence: TGTGCCAGCAGTGGCAGGGGCGTTATACCCTACGAGCAGTACTTC. The full variable domain, rest sourced from reference TRBV28 and TRBJ2-7, is DVKVTQSSRYLVKRTGEKVFLECVQDMDHENMFWYRQDPGLGLRLIYFSYDVKMKEKGDIPEGYSVSREKKERFSLILESASTNQTSMYLCASSGRGVIPYEQYFGPGTRLTVT.

This chain connects TRBV19 to TRBJ2-2, with TRBD1 matching 7 bases. The germline gives CDR1 LNHDA, CDR2 SQIVND (reference sequence). There are 15 residues in the CDR3. Trimming removed 3 bases from V and 3 bases from J; junction bases left unmatched: 4. In nucleotides, the CDR3 is TGTGCCAGTAGTATCCCCGGACAGGACACCGGGGAGCTGTTTTTT. It translates to CASSIPGQDTGELFF.

The chain links TRBV4-3 to TRBJ2-7; weak D call: TRBD2 (5 bases). Trimming left V 0 bases short and J 0 bases short, with 15 bases between. The CDR3 is made up of 17 amino acids. The germline gives CDR1 LGHNA, CDR2 YSLEER. DNA of the CDR3: TGCGCCAGCAGCCAAGATCGGGCGGAGGAGTTCTCCTACGAGCAGTACTTC. It encodes CASSQDRAEEFSYEQYF.

The V call is TRBV7-2, the J call TRBJ2-5; weak D call: TRBD2 (7 bases). The better agreement between TRBJ2-7 and the DNA end casts doubt on the J call. The germline gives CDR1 SGHTA, CDR2 FQGNSA. CDR3 length: 15 residues. CDR3 protein: CASSPRGGSLYEQYF. The CDR3, as DNA: TGTGCCAGCAGCCCCAGGGGCGGGAGCTTGTACGAGCAGTACTTC.